This section outlines one T cell receptor (beta chain) sequence together with its context. The sample belongs to a study of blood T cell repertoires in COVID-19. Study context: COVID-19 samples from acute and convalescent phases originated in the United States, Italy and Spain.

The method was immunoSEQ multiplex PCR; TCRdb's version includes in-frame clones alone and lacks a portion of them. The sample records some 270,000 clones, around 92% being singletons. Cohorts were based on clinical histories the participants reported. Recovery meant two consecutive negative NP/OP PCR tests, professional clearance, or resolved symptoms. The receptor comes from a woman in her fifties or sixties who had recovered from COVID-19. The specimen was PBMCs or T cells enriched from blood (not recorded which).

CDR3 DNA sequence: TGTGCCAGCAGCGCTTCCCGGGACAGGAACATCAACTATGGCTACACCTTC. Its protein product is CASSASRDRNINYGYTF. The chain recombines TRBV9 with TRBJ1-2; 8 bases match TRBD1. The CDR3 spans 17 residues. The V and J ends lost 3 bases and 2 bases, in that order; junction bases with no gene match: 12. The germline CDR1 and CDR2 sequences are SGDLS and YYNGEE.